This T cell receptor beta chain emerged from a study of T cell clusters in autoimmune cytopenias. Regarding the study as a whole: TRB repertoire shifts in secondary cytopenia and chronic lymphocytic leukemia mostly reflected lymphoma, not autoimmunity.

With respect to this clonotype: What it binds is unknown.

TRB was amplified from approximately 250 ng of peripheral blood genomic DNA per sample. This CDR3 has 12 residues. TRB was amplified by touch-down multiplex PCR, primer pools A and B combined. Reprocessing the multiplex PCR reads, TCRdb reports a single entry for every CDR3 protein and omits DNA. Its clone listing holds approximately 8,200 distinct CDR3 sequences. This clonotype was obtained from a human donor with an autoimmune cytopenia or autoimmune hepatitis (not recorded which). This sequence joins TRBV12-3 or TRBV12-4 and TRBJ2-7; TCRdb designates TRBD1, a call that cannot be tested without DNA. What was sequenced was peripheral blood. CDR3 protein: CASSYGRGEQYF.